The 26 T cell receptor beta chains below were found in one sample sequenced in a study of blood T cell repertoires in COVID-19. Using immunoSEQ multiplex PCR, the repertoire was profiled, and TCRdb retains in-frame clones only, with some absent. The sample has about 220,000 clones; around 88% are singletons. Sequencing was performed on PBMCs or T cells enriched from blood (not recorded which). These TCRs come from a woman in her forties or fifties with acute COVID-19.

The chain has TRBV12-3 or TRBV12-4 and TRBJ2-2; TRBD1 might be the D (5 bases). CDR3 size: 12 residues. The CDR3 DNA reads as TGTGGGGTGGGGCACTACACCGGGGAGCTGTTTTTT. Protein sequence: CGVGHYTGELFF.

This clone appeared once. This sequence joins TRBV28 and TRBJ2-7; D is unclear. Germline CDR1 is MDHEN and CDR2 is SYDVKM. Trimming took off 0 bases at V and 2 bases at J, with 5 bases between the two ends. The length of the CDR3 is 13 residues. This CDR3 reads CASSLWGTYEQYF. DNA of the CDR3: TGTGCCAGCAGTTTATGGGGCACCTACGAGCAGTACTTC.

The chain has TRBV2 and TRBJ2-7, with a weak D call TRBD2 (5 bases). Germline loops: CDR1 SNHLY, CDR2 FYNNEI. The CDR3 runs to 13 residues. With 11 bases removed from V and 0 bases from J, the gap between germline ends came to 14 bases. CDR3 in DNA: TGTGCCGGAGCAAACGGGAACTCCTACGAGCAGTACTTC. It encodes CAGANGNSYEQYF.

This chain uses TRBV28 with TRBJ1-5; D possibly corresponds to TRBD1 (6 bases). The germline CDR1 and CDR2 sequences are MDHEN and SYDVKM. The CDR3 has 16 amino acids. The V end was cut by 7 bases, the J end by 0 bases, with 16 bases between. CDR3 amino acids: CASTRGGGSSNQPQHF. The CDR3 coding sequence is TGTGCCAGCACTCGAGGGGGTGGCAGTAGCAATCAGCCCCAGCATTTT.

This clone was recorded a few times. The V call is TRBV7-3, the J call TRBJ2-1; no definite D call. Trimming pared 1 base from V and 6 bases from J, leaving 7 bases between. The CDR3 is 13 amino acids. Germline values: CDR1 SGHTA, CDR2 FQGTGA. For the CDR3, the DNA is TGTGCCAGCAGCTTAAGGCTTTCCAATGAGCAGTTCTTC. This translates into CASSLRLSNEQFF.

The chain uses TRBV7-2 and TRBJ2-3; 7 nucleotides line up with TRBD2. Germline CDR1 SGHTA, CDR2 FQGNSA. With V trimmed by 3 bases and J by 2 bases, 8 bases remained unmatched. CDR3 length equals 16 residues. The CDR3 sequence is CASSFSGTTLTDTQYF. The CDR3, as DNA: TGTGCCAGCAGCTTCTCCGGGACTACTCTCACAGATACGCAGTATTTT.

The chain uses TRBV12-3 or TRBV12-4 and TRBJ1-2; D gene unclear. This CDR3 has 12 residues. The germline V and J ends were trimmed by 2 bases and 8 bases, with 9 bases remaining between them. The CDR3 loop is CASSLYGKGYTF. CDR3 DNA sequence: TGTGCCAGCAGTTTATATGGCAAAGGCTACACCTTC.

The chain carries TRBV7-6 and TRBJ1-2; TRBD1 matches 10 bases. The V gene end was trimmed by 5 bases and the J gene end by 0 bases; junction bases not matched to a gene: 6. Germline V lookup: CDR1 SGHVS, CDR2 FNYEAQ. This CDR3 is 16 amino acids long. The DNA of the CDR3 is TGTGCCAGCAGCCCTCGGGGACAGGGGCCTAACTATGGCTACACCTTC. It yields the protein CASSPRGQGPNYGYTF.

The rearrangement joins TRBV19 to TRBJ2-2; a possible D gene is TRBD2 (6 bases). The V gene lost 8 bases and the J gene lost 0 bases, with 13 bases spanning the gap. Germline CDR1 and CDR2: LNHDA and SQIVND (reference sequence). This CDR3 has 15 amino acids. The CDR3 protein is CASAPGAANTGELFF. The CDR3 region has the DNA TGTGCCAGTGCCCCGGGAGCAGCGAACACCGGGGAGCTGTTTTTT.

This clone has only a few counts. J is TRBJ2-7 and V is TRBV20-1; TRBD1 matches at 7 bases. CDR3 length equals 13 residues. The ends lost 3 bases at V and 3 bases at J; junction bases unmatched: 5. In germline, CDR1 is DFQATT, CDR2 SNEGSKA (reference sequence). CDR3 sequence reads: CSASRAGGYEQYF. CDR3 coding DNA: TGCAGTGCTAGTCGGGCAGGGGGCTACGAGCAGTACTTC.

This chain joins TRBV28 and TRBJ1-6; weak D call: TRBD1 (6 bases). V was clipped by 6 bases and J by 7 bases, with 19 bases between them. The V gene's germline CDR1 is MDHEN and CDR2 SYDVKM. The length of the CDR3 is 16 residues. CDR3 amino acids: CASRTKPAQGNSPLHF. CDR3 in DNA: TGTGCCAGCAGGACCAAACCGGCTCAGGGGAATTCACCCCTCCACTTT.

The rearrangement joins TRBV30 to TRBJ2-2; 10 positions match TRBD1. The CDR3 length is 17 residues. V dropped 1 base and J dropped 7; count of bases not matched to a gene: 12. The V gene's germline CDR1 is GTSNPN and CDR2 SVGIG (reference sequence). This CDR3 is CAWSDNRGTGAIGELFF. The CDR3 nucleotides read TGTGCCTGGAGTGACAACCGCGGGACAGGGGCTATCGGGGAGCTGTTTTTT.

The V call is TRBV3-1 (or the pseudogene TRBV3-2), the J call TRBJ2-7; unclear D gene. The V gene's germline CDR1 is LGHDT and CDR2 YNNKEL (reference sequence). Trimming pared 0 bases from V and 2 bases from J, leaving 11 bases between. The CDR3 loop spans 15 amino acids. CDR3 DNA: TGTGCCAGCAGCCAAGATCTGCGGAGCACCTACGAGCAGTACTTC. It specifies CASSQDLRSTYEQYF.

This chain links TRBV4-2 with TRBJ2-7; 9 bases match TRBD2. The CDR3 loop spans 15 amino acids. The germline gives CDR1 LGHNA, CDR2 YNFKEQ. V was clipped by 3 bases and J by 4 bases; unmatched bases: 7. The CDR3, as DNA: TGTGCCAGCAGCCACTCAGGGACTAGCAGTTACGAGCAGTACTTC. Protein: CASSHSGTSSYEQYF.

The chain has TRBV29-1 and TRBJ1-2; maybe TRBD1 (5 bases). Deletions cut 7 bases from V and 6 bases from J, with 15 bases between. The CDR3 length is 12 residues. Per the germline V gene, CDR1 is SQVTM and CDR2 is ANQGSEA. The CDR3 protein is CSAKYQGDGYTF. The CDR3 nucleotides are TGCAGCGCGAAATATCAGGGTGATGGCTACACCTTC.

This chain joins TRBV7-3 and TRBJ2-7; D not certain. The V and J ends lost 2 bases and 6 bases respectively, with 11 bases between them. The CDR3 spans 13 residues. CDR1 is SGHTA and CDR2 is FQGTGA in the germline V gene. The CDR3 sequence: CASSLAAQREQYF. For the CDR3, the DNA is TGTGCCAGCAGCTTAGCGGCCCAACGCGAGCAGTACTTC. The full variable domain, rest sourced from reference TRBV7-3 and TRBJ2-7, is GAGVSQTPSNKVTEKGKYVELRCDPISGHTALYWYRQSLGQGPEFLIYFQGTGAADDSGLPNDRFFAVRPEGSVSTLKIQRTERGDSAVYLCASSLAAQREQYFGPGTRLTVT.

The CDR3 loop reads CAWSVIGTPYEQYF. The DNA for the CDR3 is TGTGCCTGGAGTGTAATAGGGACACCCTACGAGCAGTACTTC. The chain carries TRBV30 and TRBJ2-7; TRBD1 is a possible D gene (6 bases). Germline loops: CDR1 GTSNPN, CDR2 SVGIG (reference sequence). This CDR3 region has 14 residues. Trimming left V 0 bases short and J 2 bases short, with 11 bases between.

This clone was seen a single time. Here the CDR3 DNA reads TGTGCCAGCTCACCGGGACTAGCGGACTCCTACGAGCAGTACTTC. It encodes CASSPGLADSYEQYF. V is TRBV18 and J is TRBJ2-7, with 11 bases matching TRBD2. The CDR3 spans 15 residues. V shed 3 bases, J shed 0 bases, and the junction held 1 base outside the gene matches. Germline loops: CDR1 KGHSH, CDR2 LQKENI.

This chain links TRBV6-6 with TRBJ2-3; D not resolved. Trimming shortened V by 0 bases and J by 3 bases, and 4 bases separated the two germline ends. Germline V gene lookup returns CDR1 MNHNY and CDR2 SVGAGI (reference sequence). The CDR3 has 13 amino acids. The CDR3 DNA reads as TGTGCCAGCAGTTACTCCTCGACAGATACGCAGTATTTT. Protein product: CASSYSSTDTQYF.

The chain carries TRBV18 and TRBJ2-2; 7 bases line up with TRBD2. CDR3 size: 15 residues. Germline V CDR1 and CDR2: KGHSH, LQKENI. V was clipped by 1 base and J by 4 bases; unmatched bases: 3. The CDR3, as DNA: TGTGCCAGCTCACCACGGACTAGGAGCACCGGGGAGCTGTTTTTT. It specifies CASSPRTRSTGELFF.

CDR3: CASSLSSRGHYGYTF. Written as DNA, the CDR3 is TGTGCCAGCAGTTTAAGTTCCAGGGGGCACTATGGCTACACCTTC. The rearrangement links TRBV27 to TRBJ1-2; 8 bases match TRBD1. CDR3 length equals 15 residues. Germline CDR1 and CDR2: MNHEY and SMNVEV (reference sequence). Trimming at V came to 2 bases and at J to 3 bases, leaving 5 bases not matched to a gene.

The gene calls are TRBV20-1 and TRBJ2-7; 7 nucleotides match TRBD1. V shed 3 bases and J 5 bases; nucleotides not matched to a gene: 10. The CDR3 covers 14 residues. CDR1 and CDR2 from the germline V gene are DFQATT and SNEGSKA (reference sequence). The chain's CDR3 is CSASRPMGTDEQYF. The CDR3 DNA sequence: TGCAGTGCTAGTCGACCCATGGGGACAGACGAGCAGTACTTC.

The chain combines TRBV29-1 with TRBJ2-1; 7 nucleotides line up with TRBD2. CDR3 length: 12 amino acids. V lost 6 bases, J lost 6 bases, and 5 bases stayed unmatched. CDR1 is SQVTM, CDR2 ANQGSEA, per germline. The CDR3 spells CSVRTSGNEQFF. The CDR3, as DNA: TGCAGCGTCCGGACTAGTGGCAATGAGCAGTTCTTC.

DNA for the CDR3: TGTGCCAGCAGCCTTATCCCCGGGACAGGGGGGAGTGGGCAGTTCTTC. Translating it yields CASSLIPGTGGSGQFF. The rearrangement joins TRBV28 to TRBJ2-1; 11 nucleotides match TRBD1. Germline V lookup: CDR1 MDHEN, CDR2 SYDVKM. This CDR3 has 16 residues. J was trimmed by 12 bases and V by 6 bases; bases with no gene match: 16.

This clone was detected a few times. The rearrangement uses TRBV7-2 and TRBJ1-1; 10 nucleotides align to TRBD1. Germline loops: CDR1 SGHTA, CDR2 FQGNSA. J was trimmed by 9 bases and V by 5 bases; bases with no gene match: 6. The CDR3 is 13 amino acids. The CDR3 nucleotides are TGTGCCAGCAGCGACAGACAGGGGGCGAAAGCTTTCTTT. This codes for CASSDRQGAKAFF.

The chain has TRBV5-1 and TRBJ1-1; 9 nucleotides agree with TRBD1. Germline V gene lookup returns CDR1 SGHRS and CDR2 YFSETQ. The V segment lost 3 bases and the J segment 11 bases; nucleotides outside the gene matches: 5. The CDR3 consists of 12 residues. CDR3 region: CASSWDRVGAFF. CDR3 sequence (DNA): TGCGCCAGCAGCTGGGACAGGGTCGGTGCTTTCTTT. The full variable domain, completed using reference TRBV5-1 and TRBJ1-1, is KAGVTQTPRYLIKTRGQQVTLSCSPISGHRSVSWYQQTPGQGLQFLFEYFSETQRNKGNFPGRFSGRQFSNSRSEMNVSTLELGDSALYLCASSWDRVGAFFGQGTRLTVV.